A selection of T cell receptor beta chains follows, all from one sample in a study of beta chain features in type 1 diabetes. Measured with immunoSEQ multiplex PCR; TCRdb has only the in-frame clones, and not every one. The data hold just over 150,000 clones, with more than 9.5% observed a single time. The sequencing sample was made of central memory CD4+ T cells from blood. The receptors come from a man younger than 30 in good health. Both conserved end residues are trimmed from each CDR3. Fields, in order: V gene, J gene, CDR3 protein.

V: TRBV10-3
J: TRBJ2-5
CDR3: AISEGLQETQY

V: TRBV20-1
J: TRBJ1-1
CDR3: SARRAEAF

V: TRBV5-1
J: TRBJ1-5
CDR3: ASSLTGYNQPQH

V: TRBV7-2
J: TRBJ2-7
CDR3: ASSLGAVFEQY

V: TRBV7-2
J: TRBJ2-7
CDR3: ASSLAPGGASEQY

V: TRBV4-2
J: TRBJ1-3
CDR3: ASSQGRGLAGNTIY

V: TRBV29-1
J: TRBJ2-7
CDR3: SVELQATYEQY

V: TRBV7-9
J: TRBJ1-2
CDR3: ASSPTGREFNHGYT

V: TRBV5-1
J: TRBJ1-4
CDR3: ASSLMQGNNEKLF

V: TRBV5-1
J: TRBJ1-1
CDR3: ASSLGGNTEAF

V: TRBV5-1
J: TRBJ1-1
CDR3: ASSLGAALNTEAF

V: TRBV11-2
J: TRBJ2-1
CDR3: ASSSSDEQF

V: TRBV9
J: TRBJ2-1
CDR3: ASSVAISRQAAHEQF

V: TRBV9
J: TRBJ2-1
CDR3: ASSVGQPGTALNEQF

V: TRBV15
J: TRBJ2-5
CDR3: ATSRDKGETQY

V: TRBV19
J: TRBJ2-7
CDR3: ASSWDRGYEQY

V: TRBV7-3
J: TRBJ2-3
CDR3: ASSLTNSGAGTDTQY

V: TRBV28
J: TRBJ1-3
CDR3: ASSFGQGHSGNTIY

V: TRBV2
J: TRBJ2-7
CDR3: ASTRQAYEQY

V: TRBV4-2
J: TRBJ2-1
CDR3: ASSQELWRGGKNEQF

V: TRBV30
J: TRBJ2-7
CDR3: AWDRRSYEQY

V: TRBV28
J: TRBJ1-5
CDR3: ASSLFGGGNQPQH

V: TRBV1
J: TRBJ1-2
CDR3: TSSQGTHPGAYGYT

V: TRBV7-9
J: TRBJ2-1
CDR3: ASRRSTSKQF

V: TRBV4-3
J: TRBJ1-2
CDR3: ASSQEVDRVGGYT

V: TRBV5-6
J: TRBJ2-7
CDR3: ASSSPGLDAYEQY